A single sample gave rise to the 17 T cell receptor beta chains below, sequenced in a study of vaccination and CD4 T cells after COVID-19. These receptors' antigens are unknown. Scientists ran DNA taken from cultured CD4+ T cells through the Oncomine TCR Beta short-read assay for sequencing. One entry per CDR3 protein, called by TCRdb with MiXCR from the PCR reads. The sample yields some 15,000 distinct CDR3 sequences, around 56% seen once. Treatment defined: roughly nine-day PBMC culture with coronavirus spike peptide pools or control peptides (ViraFEST assay). Sequencing input: CD4+ T cells from blood, cultured in vitro. The receptors originated from a human donor who had recovered from COVID-19.

This clonotype occurred a few times. The V and J genes are TRBV19 and TRBJ2-4; a weak D match, TRBD1 (6 bases). Between the trimmed V and J ends, which lost 3 bases and 10 bases, there was a span of 16 bases. Per the germline V gene, CDR1 is LNHDA and CDR2 is SQIVND (reference sequence). The CDR3 is 14 amino acids. CDR3 coding DNA: TGTGCCAGTAGTATGAGCCGACAGGCTCTTATTCAGTACTTC. Protein: CASSMSRQALIQYF.

The chain links TRBV24-1 to TRBJ2-7; TRBD1 matches 9 bases. Germline V gene data show CDR1 as KGHDR and CDR2 as SFDVKD. This CDR3 region has 11 residues. V lost 5 bases, J lost 12 bases, and 4 bases stayed unmatched. The CDR3 region is CATSATGGWYF. The DNA for the CDR3 is TGTGCCACCAGTGCGACAGGGGGTTGGTACTTC.

This chain uses TRBV19 with TRBJ2-3, with 7 bases matching TRBD2. The CDR3 sequence is 15 residues long. CDR1 and CDR2 from the germline V gene are LNHDA and SQIVND (reference sequence). The trim removed 6 bases at V and 6 bases at J, leaving 12 bases unmatched. This CDR3 reads CASRPGSGLYDTQYF. CDR3 nucleotide sequence: TGTGCCAGTAGGCCGGGTAGCGGGCTGTACGATACGCAGTATTTT.

This clonotype appeared a single time. This chain joins TRBV6-2 or TRBV6-3 and TRBJ1-1; no clear D. Germline V gene sequence: CDR1 MNHEY, CDR2 SVGEGT. This CDR3 has 12 residues. CDR3 residues: CAVSGGSTEAFF. Here the CDR3 DNA reads TGTGCTGTATCCGGTGGGTCTACTGAAGCTTTCTTT.

The chain combines TRBV12-3 or TRBV12-4 with TRBJ2-7; 12 bases map to TRBD1. V lost 4 bases and J lost 4; bases outside the gene matches: 5. CDR3 length: 15 residues. CDR3 bases: TGTGCCAGCAGTTCGGGACAGGGGGCCAGGTACGAGCAGTACTTC. Residues: CASSSGQGARYEQYF.

This clonotype occurred a few times. The V gene is TRBV10-3, the J gene TRBJ1-1; 9 positions agree with TRBD1. The junction had 11 bases not matched to a gene; V was cut back by 4 bases and J by 5 bases. The CDR3 is made up of 16 amino acids. In germline, CDR1 is ENHRY, CDR2 SYGVKD. This chain's CDR3 is CAISAGLTGGRTEAFF. CDR3 nucleotide sequence: TGTGCCATCAGTGCAGGTTTAACAGGGGGCCGGACTGAAGCTTTCTTT.

The table lists this clonotype with a few counts. This rearrangement joins TRBV25-1 to TRBJ2-5, with D possibly TRBD2 on 6 matching bases. Deletions cut 6 bases from V and 3 bases from J, with 14 bases between. Germline V CDR1 and CDR2: MGHDK, SYGVNS. CDR3 length: 14 residues. The CDR3, as DNA: TGTGCCAGCAGCAGACGCGGAGGGGAAGAGACCCAGTACTTC. Its protein product is CASSRRGGEETQYF.

This clonotype was counted a few times. The V and J genes are TRBV15 and TRBJ1-5; no reliable D call. V was cut by 7 bases and J by 10 bases, with 17 bases left in between. The CDR3 has 13 amino acids. The V gene's germline CDR1 is LNHNV and CDR2 YYDKDF (reference sequence). Here the CDR3 DNA reads TGTGCCACCACTCGGCGAGGAGATTCACCCCAGCATTTT. This codes for CATTRRGDSPQHF. The full variable domain, with the rest looked up from reference TRBV15 and TRBJ1-5, is DAMVIQNPRYQVTQFGKPVTLSCSQTLNHNVMYWYQQKSSQAPKLLFHYYDKDFNNEADTPDNFQSRRPNTSFCFLDIRSPGLGDTAMYLCATTRRGDSPQHFGDGTRLSIL.

V gene TRBV2 combines with J gene TRBJ1-1; weak D call: TRBD1 (5 bases). The CDR3 extends over 13 amino acids. V lost 6 bases to trimming and J lost 2 bases, with 10 bases between them. The germline CDR1 and CDR2 sequences are SNHLY and FYNNEI. Here the CDR3 DNA reads TGTGCCAGCAGAGGGGACTATAACACTGAAGCTTTCTTT. Protein sequence: CASRGDYNTEAFF.

This chain uses TRBV18 with TRBJ1-2; D unclear. Looked up from germline, CDR1 is KGHSH and CDR2 is LQKENI. This CDR3 contains 17 residues. The V end was cut by 2 bases, the J end by 3 bases, with 19 bases between. In nucleotides, the CDR3 is TGTGCCAGCTCACCAAAACGCACAGACCTTTCTTACTATGGCTACACCTTC. This sequence encodes CASSPKRTDLSYYGYTF.

The rearrangement joins TRBV11-3 to TRBJ2-2, with D unresolved. The V gene's germline CDR1 is SGHNT and CDR2 YENEEA. Trimming pared 3 bases from V and 3 bases from J, leaving 14 bases between. The CDR3 extends over 16 amino acids. CDR3 in amino acids: CASSFGGWKDTGELFF. The CDR3 DNA is TGTGCCAGCAGCTTTGGTGGGTGGAAGGACACCGGGGAGCTGTTTTTT.

In its sample, this clonotype is medium-sized (0.01 to 0.1%). The V and J genes are TRBV20-1 and TRBJ2-3; tentatively, D is TRBD1 (5 bases). Deletions cut 5 bases from V and 2 bases from J, with 14 bases between. Germline CDR1 DFQATT, CDR2 SNEGSKA (reference sequence). The CDR3 runs 14 residues. CDR3 amino acids: CSAPHRQSTDTQYF. The CDR3 DNA sequence: TGCAGTGCTCCCCACCGACAGTCCACAGATACGCAGTATTTT.

The table lists this clonotype with a count of one. This chain joins TRBV6-1 and TRBJ1-1, with D unclear. The V gene's germline CDR1 is MNHNS and CDR2 SASEGT. V was trimmed by 6 bases and J by 1 base, leaving 9 bases between them. The CDR3 has 13 residues. The CDR3 loop is CASRATTNTEAFF. CDR3 in DNA: TGTGCCAGCAGGGCGACAACGAACACTGAAGCTTTCTTT.

The gene calls are TRBV7-6 and TRBJ2-1; D assignment may be TRBD1 or TRBD2 (5 bases each). CDR3 length: 16 amino acids. From germline, CDR1 is SGHVS and CDR2 FNYEAQ. V was trimmed by 3 bases and J by 3 bases, leaving 15 bases between them. As DNA, the CDR3 is TGTGCCAGCAGCTTCCTAACAGGAGACTACTACAATGAGCAGTTCTTC. It codes for CASSFLTGDYYNEQFF.

The CDR3 coding sequence is TGCAGCGTTAGGGCCGACGACAGCTATGGCTACACCTTC. Amino acid sequence: CSVRADDSYGYTF. This chain connects TRBV29-1 to TRBJ1-2, with D possibly matching TRBD1 (5 bases). Trimming removed 5 bases from V and 4 bases from J, with 14 bases in between. This CDR3 contains 13 residues. Germline loops: CDR1 SQVTM, CDR2 ANQGSEA.

Only a few counts were recorded for this clonotype. This chain joins TRBV19 and TRBJ2-5; 7 bases align to TRBD1. The trim removed 5 bases at V and 0 bases at J, leaving 9 bases unmatched. The CDR3 sequence is 16 residues long. Germline V gives CDR1 LNHDA, CDR2 SQIVND (reference sequence). CDR3 region: CASSPTGAPNQETQYF. The CDR3 nucleotides are TGTGCCAGTAGTCCCACAGGGGCGCCAAACCAAGAGACCCAGTACTTC.

The gene calls are TRBV5-1 and TRBJ1-2; unclear D gene. V lost 4 bases, J lost 5 bases, and 9 bases lay in between. Germline V gives CDR1 SGHRS, CDR2 YFSETQ. The CDR3 is 12 residues long. The CDR3 is CASSLTDYGYTF. In DNA form, the CDR3 reads TGCGCCAGCAGCCTGACGGATTATGGCTACACCTTC.